This TCR beta chain was found in a study of control samples from healthy donors and cancer patients. The CDR3 is 15 residues long. Germline V gene sequence: CDR1 SGHTA, CDR2 FQGTGA. Trimming cost V 9 bases and J 7 bases; bases outside gene matches: 16. Only in-frame clones appear in the TCRdb table, and some are missing; sequencing was by immunoSEQ multiplex PCR. The sample consists of roughly 63,000 clones, more than 90% of them appearing once. Specimen: PBMCs. The chain joins TRBV7-3 to TRBJ1-1; 8 bases agree with TRBD1. This TCR came from a man aged 40-49 years with colorectal cancer. DNA of the CDR3: TGTGCCAGTAAACTAGGGCCAGGGGGCTTTGGTGAAGCTTTCTTT. Translated, it gives CASKLGPGGFGEAFF. Combining the CDR3 with reference TRBV7-3 and TRBJ1-1 gives the whole variable domain GAGVSQTPSNKVTEKGKYVELRCDPISGHTALYWYRQSLGQGPEFLIYFQGTGAADDSGLPNDRFFAVRPEGSVSTLKIQRTERGDSAVYLCASKLGPGGFGEAFFGQGTRLTVV.